This T cell receptor beta chain came from a study of T cell repertoires in cytomegalovirus infection. Looking at the study overall: In the study, CMV epitopes included recently identified HLA-C-restricted and well-studied HLA-B-restricted ones. It can be stated that public TCR beta signatures indicated CMV infection as well as a matching HLA type. Regarding the study as a whole: Clonotypes of TCR beta that were HLA-C-restricted and CMV-specific dominated the ex vivo response. Pooled public TCR beta family frequency picked out CMV carriers with the relevant HLA.

This clonotype was picked up a small number of times. The antigen remains undetermined. TCRdb itself ran the reads through MiXCR, one entry per CDR3 protein. Of about 900,000 distinct CDR3 sequences in the sample, more than 25% are singletons; the top ten hold over 12%. The TCR sequence derives from a human donor in good health (CMV status not recorded). Some clones in this sample may be carry-over from other donors' samples. Here the sequenced sample was cultured CD8+ T cells from PBMCs, taken from culture after CMV antigen stimulation.

The CDR3 DNA reads as TGTGCCAGCAGGGAGGAGGTAAAAAACACTGAAGCTTTCTTT. Residues: CASREEVKNTEAFF. J is TRBJ1-1 and V is TRBV6-1; no definite D call. Germline assignment: CDR1 MNHNS and CDR2 SASEGT. Trimming took 6 bases from V and 2 from J, leaving 13 bases between them. The CDR3 consists of 14 residues.